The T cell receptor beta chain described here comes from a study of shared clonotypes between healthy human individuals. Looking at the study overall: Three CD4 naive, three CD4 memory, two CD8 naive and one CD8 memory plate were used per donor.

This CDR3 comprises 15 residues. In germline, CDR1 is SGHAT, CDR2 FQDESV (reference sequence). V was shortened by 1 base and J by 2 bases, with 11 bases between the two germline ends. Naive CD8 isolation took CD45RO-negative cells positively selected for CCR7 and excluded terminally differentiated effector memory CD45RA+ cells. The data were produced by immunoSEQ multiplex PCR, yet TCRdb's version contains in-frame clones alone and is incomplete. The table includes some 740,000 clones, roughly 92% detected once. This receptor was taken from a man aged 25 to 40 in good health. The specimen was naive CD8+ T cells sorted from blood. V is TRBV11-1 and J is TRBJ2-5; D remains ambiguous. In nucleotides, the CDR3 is TGTGCCAGCAGCTTAGTGTCAGGCGGACAAGAGACCCAGTACTTC. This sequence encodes CASSLVSGGQETQYF.